The sequence of this T cell receptor beta chain was determined in a study of cytomegalovirus exposure and HLA in healthy donors. Study in general: The 100 to 150 validation repertoires and the 666 first-cohort repertoires shared a platform, a later analysis reported.

While the first cohort had around 700 subjects, the donors belonged to the separate validation cohort of over a hundred subjects. Whole-study findings and limits: The classifier was said to identify cytomegalovirus status with high specificity and sensitivity. A later analysis found first-cohort TCR clusters tended to co-occur in the 100 to 150 validation repertoires.

Regarding this clone: The antigen is unknown.

The V gene's germline CDR1 is GTSNPN and CDR2 SVGIG (reference sequence). CDR3 length: 14 amino acids. Trimming took off 3 bases at V and 5 bases at J, with 13 bases between the two ends. The assay was immunoSEQ multiplex PCR, and TCRdb's table has in-frame clones only and misses some. The sample includes roughly 56,000 clones, 85% to 95% of them seen just once. The sample comprised PBMCs. The clonotype comes from a man between 18 and 29 years old in good health and CMV-seronegative. The rearrangement joins TRBV30 to TRBJ2-2; possible D gene TRBD1, 6 bases. Here the CDR3 reads CAWSPGARTGELFF. CDR3 nucleotide sequence: TGTGCCTGGAGCCCAGGGGCCCGGACCGGGGAGCTGTTTTTT.